This T cell receptor beta chain was documented in a study of shared clonotypes between healthy human individuals. Study results and caveats: Tissue TCR repertoires likely differ from these blood-only repertoires. About 5% was the fraction of naive CD4 clonotypes found shared across several donors. Estimated richness values were generally larger in naive subsets than in memory subsets. Genetic and exposure-history diversity was limited by the small donor number.

Trimming removed 2 bases from V and 8 bases from J, with 22 bases in between. The germline V gene has CDR1 MNHEY and CDR2 SMNVEV (reference sequence). The CDR3 runs 16 residues. The assay was immunoSEQ multiplex PCR, and TCRdb's table has in-frame clones only and misses some. The sample consists of approximately 1,500,000 clones, 95% to 99% of them appearing once. In the case of this clone: Its cognate antigen is unknown.

This sequence originates from a man aged 25 to 40 in good health. The genes are TRBV27 and TRBJ2-7; D is unresolved. The specimen was naive CD4+ T cells sorted from blood. Subset indicated: CD45RA+ positively selected. This chain's CDR3 is CASSLGPETLQRKQYF. The CDR3 DNA sequence: TGTGCCAGCAGTTTAGGTCCCGAGACACTGCAGCGCAAGCAGTACTTC.